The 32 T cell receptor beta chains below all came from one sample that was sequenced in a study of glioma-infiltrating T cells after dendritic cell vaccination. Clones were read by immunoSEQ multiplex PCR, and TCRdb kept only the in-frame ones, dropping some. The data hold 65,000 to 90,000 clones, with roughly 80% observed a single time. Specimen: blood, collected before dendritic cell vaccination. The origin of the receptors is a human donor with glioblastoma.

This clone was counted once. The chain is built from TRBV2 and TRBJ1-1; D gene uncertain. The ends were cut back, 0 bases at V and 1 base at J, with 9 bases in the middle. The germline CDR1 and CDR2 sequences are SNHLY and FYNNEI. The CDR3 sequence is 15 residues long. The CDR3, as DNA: TGTGCCAGCAGTGAAGCGCTTCGGGGGAACACTGAAGCTTTCTTT. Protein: CASSEALRGNTEAFF.

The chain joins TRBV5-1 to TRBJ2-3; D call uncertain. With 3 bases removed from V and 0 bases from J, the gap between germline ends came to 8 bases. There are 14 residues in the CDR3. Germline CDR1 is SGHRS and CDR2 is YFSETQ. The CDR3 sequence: CASSSYYSTDTQYF. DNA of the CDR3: TGCGCCAGCAGCTCATACTACAGCACAGATACGCAGTATTTT.

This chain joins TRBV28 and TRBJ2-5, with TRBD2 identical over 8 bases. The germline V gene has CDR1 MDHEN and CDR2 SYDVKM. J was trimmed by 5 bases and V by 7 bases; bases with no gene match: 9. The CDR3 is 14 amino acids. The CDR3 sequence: CASNKGLAGETQYF. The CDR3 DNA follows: TGTGCCAGCAACAAAGGACTAGCCGGCGAGACCCAGTACTTC.

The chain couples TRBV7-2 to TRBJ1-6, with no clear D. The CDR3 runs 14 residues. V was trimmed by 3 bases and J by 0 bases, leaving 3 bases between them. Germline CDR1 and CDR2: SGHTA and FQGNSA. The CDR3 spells CASSLSSYNSPLHF. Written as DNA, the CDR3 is TGTGCCAGCAGCTTGAGCTCCTATAATTCACCCCTCCACTTT.

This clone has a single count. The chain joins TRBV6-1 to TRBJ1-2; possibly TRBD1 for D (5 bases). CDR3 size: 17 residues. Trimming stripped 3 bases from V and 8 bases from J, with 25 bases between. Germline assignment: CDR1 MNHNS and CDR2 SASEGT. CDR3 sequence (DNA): TGTGCCAGCAGTGAGCTCGGGCCGAGAGGCGGGGCGGGGGGCTACACCTTC. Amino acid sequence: CASSELGPRGGAGGYTF.

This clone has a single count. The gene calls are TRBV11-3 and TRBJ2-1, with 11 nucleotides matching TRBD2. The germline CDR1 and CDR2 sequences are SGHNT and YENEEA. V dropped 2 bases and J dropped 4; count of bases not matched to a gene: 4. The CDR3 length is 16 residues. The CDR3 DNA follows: TGTGCCAGCAGCTTAACTCGGACTAGCGGGTACAATGAGCAGTTCTTC. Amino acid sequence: CASSLTRTSGYNEQFF.

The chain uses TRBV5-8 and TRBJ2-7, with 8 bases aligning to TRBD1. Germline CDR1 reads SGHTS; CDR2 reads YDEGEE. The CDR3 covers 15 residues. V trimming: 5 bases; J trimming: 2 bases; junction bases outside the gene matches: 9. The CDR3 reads CASRTARQGTYEQYV. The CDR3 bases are TGTGCCAGCAGAACCGCGAGACAGGGGACCTACGAGCAGTACGTC.

For the CDR3, the DNA is TGTGCCAGCAGTCTAAACGCCGGGGAGCTGTTTTTT. It encodes CASSLNAGELFF. The rearrangement joins TRBV27 to TRBJ2-2; D remains ambiguous. Germline V gene sequence: CDR1 MNHEY, CDR2 SMNVEV (reference sequence). The CDR3 is 12 residues long. Trimming removed 5 bases from V and 6 bases from J, with 7 bases in between.

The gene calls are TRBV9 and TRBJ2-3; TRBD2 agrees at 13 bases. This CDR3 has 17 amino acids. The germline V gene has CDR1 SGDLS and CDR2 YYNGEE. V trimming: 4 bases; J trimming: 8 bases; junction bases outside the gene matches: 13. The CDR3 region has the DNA TGTGCCAGCAGCCCATCCGGGACTAGCGGGGCAGGCGGTACGCAGTATTTT. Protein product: CASSPSGTSGAGGTQYF.

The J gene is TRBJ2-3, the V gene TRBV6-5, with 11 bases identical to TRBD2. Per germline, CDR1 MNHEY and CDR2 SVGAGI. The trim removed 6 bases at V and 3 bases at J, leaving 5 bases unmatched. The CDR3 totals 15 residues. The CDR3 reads CASRVAGGRTDTQYF. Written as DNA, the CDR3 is TGTGCCAGCAGAGTAGCGGGGGGGCGTACAGATACGCAGTATTTT.

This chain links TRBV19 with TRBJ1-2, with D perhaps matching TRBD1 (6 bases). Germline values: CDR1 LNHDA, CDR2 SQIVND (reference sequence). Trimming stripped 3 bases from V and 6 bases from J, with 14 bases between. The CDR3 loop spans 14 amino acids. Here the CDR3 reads CASSMIGTGNGYTF. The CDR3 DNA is TGTGCCAGTAGTATGATTGGTACAGGGAATGGCTACACCTTC.

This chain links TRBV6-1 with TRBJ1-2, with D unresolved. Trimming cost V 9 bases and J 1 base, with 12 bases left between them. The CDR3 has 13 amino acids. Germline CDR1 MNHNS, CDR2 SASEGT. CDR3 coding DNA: TGTGCCAGTAAGAGGGAGAGTAACTATGGCTACACCTTC. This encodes CASKRESNYGYTF.

CDR3 in amino acids: CASSLEIDGGAYNEQFF. The DNA for the CDR3 is TGTGCCAGCAGCTTAGAAATCGATGGCGGGGCCTACAATGAGCAGTTCTTC. The J gene is TRBJ2-1, the V gene TRBV7-6; TRBD2 is a possible D gene (6 bases). Between the trimmed V and J ends, which lost 1 base and 2 bases, there was a span of 15 bases. Germline V CDR1 and CDR2: SGHVS, FNYEAQ. CDR3 length: 17 amino acids.

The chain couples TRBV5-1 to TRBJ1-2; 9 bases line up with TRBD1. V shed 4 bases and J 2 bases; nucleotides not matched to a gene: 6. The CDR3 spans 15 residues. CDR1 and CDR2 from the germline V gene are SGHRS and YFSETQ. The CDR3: CASSGGQGANYGYTF. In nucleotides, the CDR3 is TGCGCCAGCAGCGGGGGACAGGGTGCCAACTATGGCTACACCTTC.

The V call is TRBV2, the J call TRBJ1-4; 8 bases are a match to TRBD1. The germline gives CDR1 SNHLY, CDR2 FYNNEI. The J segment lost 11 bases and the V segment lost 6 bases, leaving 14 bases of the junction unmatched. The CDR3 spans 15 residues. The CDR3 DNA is TGTGCCAGCAGGACGGACAGGGCGCGAACGGGGAAACTGTTTTTT. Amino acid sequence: CASRTDRARTGKLFF.

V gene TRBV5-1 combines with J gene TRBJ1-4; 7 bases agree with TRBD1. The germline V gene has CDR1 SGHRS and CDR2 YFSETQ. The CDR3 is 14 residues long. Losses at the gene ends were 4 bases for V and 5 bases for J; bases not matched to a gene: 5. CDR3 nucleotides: TGCGCCAGCAGCCGACAGGGTTTAAATGAAAAACTGTTTTTT. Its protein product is CASSRQGLNEKLFF.

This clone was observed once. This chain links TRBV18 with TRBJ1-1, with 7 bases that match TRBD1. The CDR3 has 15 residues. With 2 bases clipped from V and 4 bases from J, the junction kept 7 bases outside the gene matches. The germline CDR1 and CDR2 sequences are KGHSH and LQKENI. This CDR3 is CASSPSEGAVTEAFF. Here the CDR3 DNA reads TGTGCCAGCTCACCATCTGAGGGGGCTGTCACTGAAGCTTTCTTT.

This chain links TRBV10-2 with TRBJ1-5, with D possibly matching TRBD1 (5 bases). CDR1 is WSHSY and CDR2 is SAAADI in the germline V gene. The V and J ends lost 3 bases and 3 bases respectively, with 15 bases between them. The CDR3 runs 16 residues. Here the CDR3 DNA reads TGCGCCAGCAGTGAAAGGGGCTCCACCCTCAATCAGCCCCAGCATTTT. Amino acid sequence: CASSERGSTLNQPQHF.

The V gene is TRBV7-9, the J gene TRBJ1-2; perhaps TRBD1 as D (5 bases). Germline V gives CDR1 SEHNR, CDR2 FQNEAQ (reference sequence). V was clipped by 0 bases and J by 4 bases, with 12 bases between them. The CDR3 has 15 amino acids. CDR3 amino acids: CASSLAQGVAYGYTF. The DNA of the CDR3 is TGTGCCAGCAGCTTAGCGCAGGGTGTTGCCTATGGCTACACCTTC.

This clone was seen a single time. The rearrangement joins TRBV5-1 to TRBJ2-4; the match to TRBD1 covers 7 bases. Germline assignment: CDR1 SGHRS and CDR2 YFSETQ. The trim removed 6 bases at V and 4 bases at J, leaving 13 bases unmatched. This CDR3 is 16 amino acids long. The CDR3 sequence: CASTETGTVSKNIQYF. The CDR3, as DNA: TGCGCCAGCACCGAGACCGGGACAGTGTCAAAAAACATTCAGTACTTC.

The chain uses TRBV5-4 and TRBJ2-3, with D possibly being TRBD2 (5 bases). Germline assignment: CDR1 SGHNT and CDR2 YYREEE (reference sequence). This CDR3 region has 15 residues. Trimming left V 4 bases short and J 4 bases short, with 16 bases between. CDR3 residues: CASSRLPRGSDTQYF. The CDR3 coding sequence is TGTGCCAGCAGCCGTCTCCCTCGGGGTTCAGATACGCAGTATTTT.

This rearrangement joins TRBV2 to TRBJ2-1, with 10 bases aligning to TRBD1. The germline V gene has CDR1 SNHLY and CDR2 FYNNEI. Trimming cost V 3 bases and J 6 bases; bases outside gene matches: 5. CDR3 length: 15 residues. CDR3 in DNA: TGTGCCAGCAGTGATGTGGGACAGGGGCTCAATGAGCAGTTCTTC. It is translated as CASSDVGQGLNEQFF.

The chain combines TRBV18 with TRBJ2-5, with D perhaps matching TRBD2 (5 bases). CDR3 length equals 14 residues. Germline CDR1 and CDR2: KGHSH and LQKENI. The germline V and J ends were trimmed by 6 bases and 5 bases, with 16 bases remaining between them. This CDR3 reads CASSPRQAEETQYF. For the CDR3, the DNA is TGTGCCAGCTCCCCGAGGCAAGCGGAGGAGACCCAGTACTTC.

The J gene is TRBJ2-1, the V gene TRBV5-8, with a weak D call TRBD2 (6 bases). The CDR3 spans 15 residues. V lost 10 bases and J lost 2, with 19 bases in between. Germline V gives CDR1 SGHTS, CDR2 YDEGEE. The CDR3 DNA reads TGTGCCGGCCGGGGTCGGGGGTCCCCCTACAATGAGCAGTTCTTC. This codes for CAGRGRGSPYNEQFF.

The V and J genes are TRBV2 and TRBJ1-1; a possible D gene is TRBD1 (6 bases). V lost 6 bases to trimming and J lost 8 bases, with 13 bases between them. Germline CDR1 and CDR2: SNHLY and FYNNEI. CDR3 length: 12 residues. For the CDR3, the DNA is TGTGCCAGCAGGGTACAGGGACGGGAAGCTTTCTTT. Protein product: CASRVQGREAFF.

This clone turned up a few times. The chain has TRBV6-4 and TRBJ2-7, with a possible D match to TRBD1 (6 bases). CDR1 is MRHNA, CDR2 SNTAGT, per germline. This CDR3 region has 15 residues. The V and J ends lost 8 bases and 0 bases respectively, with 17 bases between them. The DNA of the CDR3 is TGTGCCAGCGCAAACACAGGGCAGAGCTCCTACGAGCAGTACGTC. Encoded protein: CASANTGQSSYEQYV.

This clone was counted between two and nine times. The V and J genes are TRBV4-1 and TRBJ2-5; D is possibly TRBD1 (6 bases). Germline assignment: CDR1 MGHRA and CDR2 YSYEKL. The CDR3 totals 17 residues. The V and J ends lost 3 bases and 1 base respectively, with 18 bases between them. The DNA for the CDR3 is TGCGCCAGCAGCCACAATTACGCCCGGGACACCCAAGAGACCCAGTACTTC. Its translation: CASSHNYARDTQETQYF.

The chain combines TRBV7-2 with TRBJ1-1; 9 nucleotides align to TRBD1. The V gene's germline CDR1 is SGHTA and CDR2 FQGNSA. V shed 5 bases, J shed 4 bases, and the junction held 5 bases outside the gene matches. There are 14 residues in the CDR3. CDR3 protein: CASSQQGASTEAFF. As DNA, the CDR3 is TGTGCCAGCAGCCAACAGGGGGCGAGCACTGAAGCTTTCTTT.

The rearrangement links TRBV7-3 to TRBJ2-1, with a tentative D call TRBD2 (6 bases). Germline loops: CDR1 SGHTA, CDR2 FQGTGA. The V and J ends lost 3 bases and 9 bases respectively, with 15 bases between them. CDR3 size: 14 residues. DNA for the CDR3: TGTGCCAGCAGCTTTTTCGGGAGAGTTGGTGAGCAGTTCTTC. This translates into CASSFFGRVGEQFF.

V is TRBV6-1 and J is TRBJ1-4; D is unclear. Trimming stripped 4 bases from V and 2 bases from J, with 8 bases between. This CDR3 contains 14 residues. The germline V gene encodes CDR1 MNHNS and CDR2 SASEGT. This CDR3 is CASSVGRTNEKLFF. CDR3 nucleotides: TGTGCCAGCAGTGTAGGGAGGACTAATGAAAAACTGTTTTTT.

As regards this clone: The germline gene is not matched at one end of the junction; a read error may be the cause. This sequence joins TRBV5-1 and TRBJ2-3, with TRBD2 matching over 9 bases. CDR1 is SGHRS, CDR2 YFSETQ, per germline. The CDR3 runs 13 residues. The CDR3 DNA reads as TGCGTCAGCAGCGGGGGGAGCACAGATACGCAGTATTTT. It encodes CVSSGGSTDTQYF.

CDR3 protein: CASSPSDGTDTQYF. For the CDR3, the DNA is TGTGCCAGCTCCCCTAGCGACGGCACAGATACGCAGTATTTT. The chain employs TRBV2 and TRBJ2-3; weak D call: TRBD2 (6 bases). V was pared by 8 bases and J by 1 base, with 13 bases between. This CDR3 is built from 14 residues. The germline V gene has CDR1 SNHLY and CDR2 FYNNEI.